This T cell receptor (beta chain) was sequenced in a study of type 1 regulatory T cells. Whole-study context: This in vitro CD4 product, T-allo10, is enriched for Tr1 cells and alloantigen-specific.

TCRdb redid the calling of the reads with MiXCR, one entry per CDR3 protein. The table includes about 19,000 distinct CDR3 sequences, about 10% detected once. This clonotype has just a few counts. This CDR3 spans 15 amino acids. V lost 8 bases and J 9 bases, leaving 23 bases between the germline ends. Sequencing used CD4+ T cells, either the whole sample or a sorted fraction (not recorded which). This rearrangement joins TRBV12-3 or TRBV12-4 to TRBJ2-1; possibly TRBD1 or TRBD2 for D (5 bases each). The receptor was isolated from a human donor in good health. DNA for the CDR3: TGTGCCAGCGGGGGATCCGTCGGAGTGTCGGGTGAGCAGTTCTTC. Protein sequence: CASGGSVGVSGEQFF.